The next 20 T cell receptor beta chains were all read from a single sample in a study of response to subunit inactivated influenza vaccine (dated by TCRdb to 2016 to 2019). The library was built by means of RT-PCR. TCRdb records Illumina HiSeq 2500 as the sequencer. Using fastp trimming at Q25 and MiXCR clonotype assembly, TCRdb reanalyzed the public sequencing data and kept in-frame beta chains. Identical CDR3 protein sequences are pooled into one entry, listed with their most common genes and DNA. Across this sample there are around 480,000 distinct CDR3 sequences, with approximately 11% seen only once. The ten biggest clones cover approximately 12% of the sample. Reading the label with the study, this specimen's time point is: more than 40 days after influenza vaccine administration. Specimen: PBMCs from blood, collected roughly 47 days after vaccination. Receptors were obtained from a man between 45 and 60 years old who received an inactivated influenza vaccine. Donor details come from another sample of the same person, matched by shared clones.

V usage is TRBV29-1 and J usage is TRBJ1-3; D perhaps matches TRBD1 (6 bases). The germline V gene encodes CDR1 SQVTM and CDR2 ANQGSEA. The CDR3 contains 12 residues. With 7 bases removed from V and 1 base from J, the gap between germline ends came to 8 bases. The CDR3 nucleotides read TGCAGCGCCACAGGGTCTGGAAACACCATATATTTT. Translated, it gives CSATGSGNTIYF.

This clonotype was counted at least ten times. The CDR3 spells CASRKTSGDIYEQYF. CDR3 in DNA: TGTGCCAGCAGAAAGACTAGCGGGGACATCTACGAGCAGTACTTC. The chain is built from TRBV6-1 and TRBJ2-7, with TRBD2 matching 11 bases. Per the germline V gene, CDR1 is MNHNS and CDR2 is SASEGT. This CDR3 spans 15 amino acids. The ends lost 6 bases at V and 3 bases at J; junction bases unmatched: 7.

The chain carries TRBV20-1 and TRBJ2-3, with TRBD2 as a possible D gene (7 bases). Germline values: CDR1 DFQATT, CDR2 SNEGSKA (reference sequence). The CDR3 is made up of 18 amino acids. The V end lost 6 bases, the J end lost 3 bases, and 28 bases lay between the germline ends. The CDR3 is CSASLAGGRTGYTDTQYF. The CDR3 coding sequence is TGCAGTGCCTCCCTGGCCGGCGGGAGAACAGGGTATACAGATACGCAGTATTTT.

This clonotype was counted ten times or more. The rearrangement links TRBV5-1 to TRBJ1-3; no clear D gene. The CDR3 spans 15 residues. The V gene's germline CDR1 is SGHRS and CDR2 YFSETQ. Trimming pared 0 bases from V and 2 bases from J, leaving 9 bases between. The CDR3 DNA reads as TGCGCCAGCAGCTTGGGGCAGGCAACTGGAAACACCATATATTTT. Amino acids: CASSLGQATGNTIYF.

Many counts were recorded for this clonotype. This chain connects TRBV12-3 or TRBV12-4 to TRBJ2-7, with D hard to call. V lost 6 bases to trimming and J lost 0 bases, with 6 bases between them. The CDR3 totals 12 residues. The CDR3, as DNA: TGTGCCAGCAGCCCCAGCTCCTACGAGCAGTACTTC. Residues: CASSPSSYEQYF.

This clonotype showed up just a few times. V usage is TRBV12-3 or TRBV12-4 and J usage is TRBJ2-7; D may be TRBD1 (6 bases). V shed 8 bases and J shed 4 bases, with 15 bases lying between them. CDR3 length equals 13 residues. The CDR3 reads CASAGTFPYEQYF. For the CDR3, the DNA is TGTGCCAGCGCCGGGACATTCCCTTACGAGCAGTACTTC.

The CDR3 coding sequence is TGCGCCAGCAGCCAAGACGACTATGGCTACACCTTC. Its translation is CASSQDDYGYTF. This chain uses TRBV4-3 with TRBJ1-2; D is ambiguous. This CDR3 is built from 12 residues. Germline CDR1 and CDR2: LGHNA and YSLEER. V shed 0 bases and J shed 3 bases, with 2 bases lying between them.

CDR3 nucleotide sequence: TGTGCCAGCGGACCGGGACAGGCGAATTCACCCCTCCACTTT. This translates into CASGPGQANSPLHF. The chain couples TRBV12-3 or TRBV12-4 to TRBJ1-6; 8 bases line up with TRBD1. V shed 8 bases, J shed 7 bases, and the junction held 7 bases outside the gene matches. CDR3 length: 14 amino acids.

There are many counts of this clonotype. In nucleotides, the CDR3 is TGTGCCAGCAGGTCAACTAGCGGAGGCGGGGAGACCCAGTACTTC. Translated, it gives CASRSTSGGGETQYF. The J gene is TRBJ2-5, the V gene TRBV12-3 or TRBV12-4, with 8 bases fitting TRBD2. Germline trimming cut 6 bases from V and 5 bases from J; bases unmatched to any gene: 11. CDR3 length equals 15 residues.

This clonotype was counted between two and nine times. The chain recombines TRBV14 with TRBJ2-7, with a possible D match to TRBD2 (7 bases). V lost 4 bases, J lost 5 bases, and 18 bases lay in between. Per germline, CDR1 SGHDN and CDR2 FVKESK. The CDR3 runs 15 residues. CDR3 residues: CASSPGLGGADEQYF. For the CDR3, the DNA is TGTGCCAGCAGCCCGGGTTTAGGGGGGGCAGACGAGCAGTACTTC.

The chain combines TRBV6-5 with TRBJ2-3; TRBD2 matches 9 bases. V lost 3 bases to trimming and J lost 1 base; unmatched junction nucleotides: 5. Looked up from germline, CDR1 is MNHEY and CDR2 is SVGAGI. This CDR3 has 16 residues. Written as DNA, the CDR3 is TGTGCCAGCAGTTATTACGGCGGGAGGGGCACAGATACGCAGTATTTT. Translated, it gives CASSYYGGRGTDTQYF.

This clonotype was detected a few times. The chain recombines TRBV4-2 with TRBJ2-1; the match to TRBD2 covers 8 bases. The germline gives CDR1 LGHNA, CDR2 YNFKEQ. CDR3 length equals 18 residues. V lost 4 bases to trimming and J lost 0 bases; unmatched junction nucleotides: 11. The CDR3 DNA is TGTGCCAGCAGCCCCGGGGGGGAAGGACCGAGCTCCTACAATGAGCAGTTCTTC. Its translation: CASSPGGEGPSSYNEQFF.

The V call is TRBV15, the J call TRBJ1-5; D uncertain. Trimming removed 0 bases at V and 7 bases at J, with 13 bases between. Per germline, CDR1 LNHNV and CDR2 YYDKDF (reference sequence). The CDR3 runs 15 residues. CDR3 protein: CATSRDLGYLQPQHF. CDR3 bases: TGTGCCACCAGCAGAGATTTGGGGTATCTCCAGCCCCAGCATTTT.

The genes are TRBV6-2 or TRBV6-3 and TRBJ2-7; D is perhaps TRBD1 (5 bases). Germline loops: CDR1 MNHEY, CDR2 SVGEGT. The CDR3 consists of 13 residues. V was clipped by 6 bases and J by 3 bases, with 12 bases between them. CDR3 in DNA: TGTGCCAGCAGGAAAGACAGATACTACGAGCAGTACTTC. Amino acids: CASRKDRYYEQYF.

The chain combines TRBV7-8 with TRBJ2-7, with D perhaps assigned TRBD1 or TRBD2 (5 bases each). Trimming removed 0 bases at V and 5 bases at J, with 11 bases between. Looked up from germline, CDR1 is SGHVS and CDR2 is FQNEAQ. This CDR3 is built from 14 residues. CDR3 in amino acids: CASSLANGAHEQYF. The CDR3 nucleotides are TGTGCCAGCAGCTTAGCGAACGGGGCCCACGAGCAGTACTTC.

In this sample, this clonotype turned up many times. The chain combines TRBV12-3 or TRBV12-4 with TRBJ2-7; maybe TRBD2 (5 bases). The CDR3 contains 12 residues. The V and J ends lost 6 bases and 6 bases respectively, with 12 bases between them. CDR3: CASSLTRAEQYF. CDR3 nucleotides: TGTGCCAGCAGCCTTACTAGGGCCGAGCAGTACTTC.

The V and J genes are TRBV5-1 and TRBJ1-2, with 7 bases fitting TRBD1. J was trimmed by 8 bases and V by 4 bases; bases with no gene match: 5. This CDR3 has 12 amino acids. Germline assignment: CDR1 SGHRS and CDR2 YFSETQ. CDR3 sequence (DNA): TGCGCCAGCAGCCGACAGGGAGACGGCTACACCTTC. Translation gives CASSRQGDGYTF. The complete variable domain, with remaining parts taken from reference TRBV5-1 and TRBJ1-2, reads KAGVTQTPRYLIKTRGQQVTLSCSPISGHRSVSWYQQTPGQGLQFLFEYFSETQRNKGNFPGRFSGRQFSNSRSEMNVSTLELGDSALYLCASSRQGDGYTFGSGTRLTVV.

This clonotype was observed at least ten times. The chain has TRBV7-8 and TRBJ2-1; D is unresolved. The CDR3 is 16 residues long. CDR1 is SGHVS, CDR2 FQNEAQ, per germline. The V and J ends lost 5 bases and 5 bases respectively, with 19 bases between them. The CDR3 protein is CASSAMRLSLNNEQFF. CDR3 bases: TGTGCCAGCAGCGCCATGCGACTCTCCCTAAACAATGAGCAGTTCTTC.

This rearrangement joins TRBV25-1 to TRBJ2-7; D is ambiguous. This CDR3 has 15 amino acids. V shed 1 base and J shed 0 bases, with 10 bases lying between them. In germline, CDR1 is MGHDK, CDR2 SYGVNS. The CDR3, as DNA: TGTGCCAGCAGTGAATCGACGGTCCTCTCCTACGAGCAGTACTTC. Residues: CASSESTVLSYEQYF.

This clonotype was counted only a few times. The gene calls are TRBV7-2 and TRBJ2-1, with 8 bases identical to TRBD2. V gave up 6 bases and J gave up 8 bases; unmatched junction bases: 9. Germline CDR1 and CDR2: SGHTA and FQGNSA. The CDR3 is 14 residues long. The DNA of the CDR3 is TGTGCCAGCAGACCCACGGGAGGGCCAGATGAGCAGTTCTTC. Translation gives CASRPTGGPDEQFF.